This T cell receptor delta chain was recorded in a study of in vitro expanded adult blood gammadelta T cells (dated by TCRdb to 2018 to 2020). Regarding the complete study: Sort purities ranging from 85% to 95% to 100% Vgamma9Vdelta2 cells among T cells were obtained. The study compared the TCR repertoire of Vgamma9Vdelta2 T cells expanded in vitro with a mistletoe-extract drug against those expanded with HMBPP or zoledronate. Cells from each donor were stimulated separately with HMBPP, zoledronate or AbnobaViscum P, and TRG and TRD CDR3 repertoires were sequenced for every condition. The TCR repertoire analysis included three subjects. The investigation overall reported the following: Every repertoire came from in vitro expanded cultures of healthy donor cells rather than from mistletoe-treated patients. Each donor had a private TRDV2 repertoire shared between treatments, and in multidimensional scaling the TRD repertoires clustered by subject rather than by stimulant. Top TRGV9 CDR3 clonotypes were largely public, being shared across donors and across all three stimulation conditions. CDR3 length, diversity and J usage of AbnobaViscum P-expanded Vgamma9Vdelta2 repertoires were found to be similar to those of HMBPP- and zoledronate-expanded repertoires, which suggested a polyclonal response.

This clone was detected only a few times. Its recognized antigen is unknown. No base quality values were provided; no much bigger clone lies one nucleotide off. The library was obtained by 5' RACE. For each sample, the RNeasy Micro Kit was used to extract RNA from roughly 9,600 sorted cells. Libraries were prepared using template-switch reverse transcription and then PCR amplification of the CDR3gamma and CDR3delta regions. The amplicons were sequenced on an Illumina MiSeq with the V2 300 kit, which gave 150 bp paired-end reads. In the paper's pipeline: Read quality was checked with FastQC version 0.11.8. Using MiXCR version 3.0.3, reads were aligned to GenBank TRG or TRD reference genes to build the CDR3 sequences. MiXCR ran with default parameters, except that TRDD assembly used 3 instead of 5 consecutive nucleotides. VDJtools version 1.2.1 with default settings was used for the repertoire analyses, which included normalized Shannon-Wiener diversity, clonotype tracking and multidimensional scaling. CDR3 sequences that were out-of-frame or contained stop codons were left out of the analysis. Clones were re-identified by TCRdb from the public reads with CATT, and rows with the same DNA were merged. The V and J calls reflect TCRdb's pipeline rather than the authors' work. In this sample the table shows 300 to 500 delta-chain clones, roughly 54% of which occur a single time. The ten largest make up around three fifths of the sample.

Clipping removes 3 bases from V and 0 bases from J, with 7 as the unmatched junction base count. The CDR3 numbers 20 residues from cysteine through phenylalanine. This entry keeps only the CDR3 DNA: 60 bases, framed from base 1. Per the germline V gene, GEAIGNYY is the CDR1 and EKD is the CDR2. The treatment or condition label here, explained by the study, means: AbnobaViscum Pini, a non-fermented European mistletoe (Viscum album, pine host) extract drug, around 970 ug/mL. Live CD3+ TCRgammadelta+ Vgamma9+ Vdelta2+ T cells were FACS-sorted on a FACS Aria III after expansion. PBMC were exposed to 800 to 1,000 ug/mL AbnobaViscum P for one day and then washed three times before expansion. Expansion of the cultures lasted around 13 days, and IL-2 was replenished every 3 to 4 days. Following the one-day stimulant pulse, cells were washed three times and were subsequently cultured in medium containing approximately 100 U/mL IL-2. Before culture, peripheral blood mononuclear cells were isolated by Lymphoprep gradient centrifugation and were cryopreserved in liquid nitrogen.

The sample was gamma-delta T cells from peripheral blood expanded in culture, taken from an in vitro culture stimulated with Abnoba P. The chain couples TRDV2 to TRDJ3; TRDD3 matches 13 bases in the middle. The source of this sequence is an adult in good health. The nucleotide sequence is TGTGCCTGTGACGCACTGGGGGATACGCAAAGCTCCTGGGACACCCGACAGATGTTTTTC. The resulting protein is CACDALGDTQSSWDTRQMFF.